Listed here are 22 T cell receptor beta chains from one sample, sequenced in a study of long-term antiretroviral therapy in people with HIV. Sequencing used immunoSEQ v3.0 at survey level. Assay used: immunoSEQ multiplex PCR; TCRdb lists only in-frame clones, some missing. The sample holds about 18,000 clones; roughly 89% are singletons and the top ten take 9.5% to 10%. The sequences come from unsorted PBMCs, collected 3 years after starting antiretroviral therapy. These receptors originate from a man aged 50 to 60 with HIV.

The chain employs TRBV9 and TRBJ1-2; no reliable D call. Germline CDR1 SGDLS, CDR2 YYNGEE. This CDR3 spans 14 amino acids. V lost 0 bases, J lost 2 bases, and 8 bases lay in between. The CDR3 is CASSVGAGNYGYTF. As DNA, the CDR3 is TGTGCCAGCAGCGTAGGGGCAGGAAACTATGGCTACACCTTC.

V gene TRBV5-5 combines with J gene TRBJ2-3; D uncertain. Looked up from germline, CDR1 is SGHKS and CDR2 is YYEKEE (reference sequence). V lost 1 base and J lost 3, with 12 bases in between. The CDR3 runs to 15 residues. As DNA, the CDR3 is TGTGCCAGCAGCTTGCCGGCAGCCAGAACAGATACGCAGTATTTT. Protein sequence: CASSLPAARTDTQYF.

In DNA, the CDR3 is TGCGCCAGCAGCAGAAAAGACCCCGGGACTTTGAATGAAAAACTGTTTTTT. Protein product: CASSRKDPGTLNEKLFF. The chain links TRBV10-2 to TRBJ1-4, with a possible D match to TRBD1 (5 bases). V lost 6 bases and J lost 5, with 22 bases in between. This CDR3 has 17 residues. Looked up from germline, CDR1 is WSHSY and CDR2 is SAAADI.

The genes are TRBV10-3 and TRBJ2-2; the match to TRBD2 covers 7 bases. V gave up 3 bases and J gave up 1 base; unmatched junction bases: 2. Germline V gene data show CDR1 as ENHRY and CDR2 as SYGVKD. This CDR3 has 15 amino acids. CDR3 nucleotides: TGTGCCATCAGTGACGGCGGGGGGAACACCGGGGAGCTGTTTTTT. Its translation: CAISDGGGNTGELFF.

The genes are TRBV6-5 and TRBJ1-2, with 9 bases fitting TRBD1. CDR1 and CDR2 from the germline V gene are MNHEY and SVGAGI. V was pared by 4 bases and J by 3 bases, with 3 bases of the junction left unmatched. This CDR3 region has 14 residues. The CDR3 loop reads CASSLGQGHYGYTF. The DNA of the CDR3 is TGTGCCAGCAGTTTAGGACAGGGGCACTATGGCTACACCTTC.

A single count supports this clone. This chain links TRBV21-1 with TRBJ1-2; the table's D call of TRBD1 was not tested on the DNA. TRBV21-1 is recorded as a pseudogene. CDR3 length equals 13 residues. In nucleotides, the CDR3 is TGTGCCATCACAGGGCCAGCTAACTATGGCTACACCTTC. Amino acids: CAITGPANYGYTF.

The chain is built from TRBV7-6 and TRBJ2-2; D possibly uses TRBD1 or TRBD2 (6 bases each). This CDR3 is built from 16 residues. Deletions cut 5 bases from V and 5 bases from J, with 18 bases between. CDR1 SGHVS and CDR2 FNYEAQ come from the germline V gene. The CDR3 loop is CASSPPGAVGTGELFF. CDR3 coding DNA: TGTGCCAGCAGCCCACCGGGGGCAGTCGGGACCGGGGAGCTGTTTTTT.

The chain recombines TRBV21-1 with TRBJ1-4. TRBV21-1 is a documented pseudogene. This CDR3 spans 15 amino acids. CDR3 in amino acids: CASRSHLHGNEKLFF. CDR3 coding DNA: TGTGCCAGCAGGAGCCATCTTCACGGTAATGAAAAACTGTTTTTT.

The rearrangement uses TRBV30 and TRBJ1-3; maybe TRBD1 (5 bases). Germline lookup yields CDR1 GTSNPN and CDR2 SVGIG (reference sequence). Trimming stripped 2 bases from V and 2 bases from J, with 10 bases between. This CDR3 has 14 residues. The CDR3 is CAWSFPGPGNTIYF. CDR3 bases: TGTGCCTGGAGTTTCCCGGGACCTGGAAACACCATATATTTT.

This clone has more than one count but fewer than ten. J is TRBJ1-6 and V is TRBV13; D is unclear. The CDR3 consists of 12 residues. V lost 5 bases and J 10 bases, leaving 9 bases between the germline ends. Germline V gene lookup returns CDR1 PRHDT and CDR2 FYEKMQ (reference sequence). The CDR3 DNA follows: TGTGCCAGCAGCCCCCGGGGATCACCCCTCCACTTT. Amino acid sequence: CASSPRGSPLHF.

This chain connects TRBV5-1 to TRBJ1-1; D is ambiguous. Germline V CDR1 and CDR2: SGHRS, YFSETQ. V shed 0 bases and J shed 1 base, with 13 bases lying between them. CDR3 length equals 16 residues. The CDR3, as DNA: TGCGCCAGCAGCTTGGAGGGAGGTAAACGGAACACTGAAGCTTTCTTT. As protein: CASSLEGGKRNTEAFF.

This sequence joins TRBV7-2 and TRBJ2-2, with D maybe TRBD2 (5 bases). This CDR3 has 14 residues. V was pared by 6 bases and J by 3 bases, with 11 bases between. In germline, CDR1 is SGHTA, CDR2 FQGNSA. Written as DNA, the CDR3 is TGTGCCAGCAGGCGGACGAGGGACACCGGGGAGCTGTTTTTT. Protein: CASRRTRDTGELFF.

The rearrangement joins TRBV18 to TRBJ2-2, with D hard to call. The CDR3 runs to 16 residues. The germline gives CDR1 KGHSH, CDR2 LQKENI. The germline V and J ends were trimmed by 6 bases and 3 bases, with 17 bases remaining between them. Here the CDR3 DNA reads TGTGCCAGCTCTACGGTCCCGACTGGTTACACCGGGGAGCTGTTTTTT. Residues: CASSTVPTGYTGELFF.

A few counts support this clone. V and J are TRBV7-9 and TRBJ2-2; D unresolved. The CDR3 is 11 amino acids. V lost 5 bases and J 8 bases, leaving 6 bases between the germline ends. The germline V gene has CDR1 SEHNR and CDR2 FQNEAQ (reference sequence). As DNA, the CDR3 is TGTGCCAGCAGCGTTAGTGGGGAGCTGTTTTTT. Translation gives CASSVSGELFF.

The chain carries TRBV12-5 and TRBJ2-3; TRBD2 matches at 8 bases. CDR1 and CDR2 from the germline V gene are LGHNT and FRNRAP. With 5 bases clipped from V and 4 bases from J, the junction kept 11 bases outside the gene matches. The CDR3 extends over 16 amino acids. The CDR3 bases are TGTGCTAGTGGTGGAACCCGGGGGGGCCTCGCAGATACGCAGTATTTT. It specifies CASGGTRGGLADTQYF.

The chain is built from TRBV6-1 and TRBJ2-2; 7 positions match TRBD2. The V gene end was trimmed by 2 bases and the J gene end by 5 bases; junction bases not matched to a gene: 11. In germline, CDR1 is MNHNS, CDR2 SASEGT. This CDR3 region has 17 residues. CDR3 loop: CASSEFVRGTRTGELFF. CDR3 bases: TGTGCCAGCAGTGAATTCGTGCGGGGGACTCGGACCGGGGAGCTGTTTTTT.

This chain uses TRBV19 with TRBJ1-5; 8 bases match TRBD1. The CDR3 has 14 residues. The germline V gene has CDR1 LNHDA and CDR2 SQIVND (reference sequence). Trimming cost V 3 bases and J 6 bases; bases outside gene matches: 4. The CDR3 region is CASSISGGSQPQHF. CDR3 coding DNA: TGTGCCAGTAGTATTTCAGGGGGCAGTCAGCCCCAGCATTTT. The variable domain in full, completed from reference TRBV19 and TRBJ1-5, reads DGGITQSPKYLFRKEGQNVTLSCEQNLNHDAMYWYRQDPGQGLRLIYYSQIVNDFQKGDIAEGYSVSREKKESFPLTVTSAQKNPTAFYLCASSISGGSQPQHFGDGTRLSIL.

The chain has TRBV4-1 and TRBJ2-7, with 8 bases fitting TRBD2. Germline lookup yields CDR1 MGHRA and CDR2 YSYEKL. Trimming took 1 base from V and 3 from J; bases not matched to a gene: 5. The CDR3 runs 15 residues. The CDR3 loop is CASSQAIAGSYEQYF. The CDR3 DNA reads TGCGCCAGCAGCCAAGCTATAGCGGGGAGCTACGAGCAGTACTTC.

The rearrangement joins TRBV5-1 to TRBJ2-2; unclear D gene. CDR3 length equals 18 residues. From germline, CDR1 is SGHRS and CDR2 YFSETQ. The V end lost 4 bases, the J end lost 4 bases, and 23 bases lay between the germline ends. CDR3 region: CASSLTTPSGGSTGELFF. The CDR3 DNA reads TGCGCCAGCAGCCTGACAACACCGTCGGGTGGTTCCACCGGGGAGCTGTTTTTT.

The chain employs TRBV19 and TRBJ1-6; 9 bases align to TRBD1. V lost 6 bases, J lost 9 bases, and 6 bases stayed unmatched. Germline CDR1 is LNHDA and CDR2 is SQIVND (reference sequence). The CDR3 totals 14 residues. CDR3 nucleotide sequence: TGTGCCAGTAGCTCCGGGACAGGGTTTTCACCCCTCCACTTT. Translation: CASSSGTGFSPLHF.

This sequence joins TRBV2 and TRBJ2-3, with D possibly matching TRBD1 (6 bases). The V gene lost 3 bases and the J gene lost 6 bases, with 13 bases spanning the gap. Germline V CDR1 and CDR2: SNHLY, FYNNEI. The CDR3 covers 14 residues. CDR3 in DNA: TGTGCCAGCAGTGAGGACAGACTTCAGGATACGCAGTATTTT. It yields the protein CASSEDRLQDTQYF.

This clone was picked up a small number of times. The gene calls are TRBV6-5 and TRBJ1-1; no firm D call. Germline values: CDR1 MNHEY, CDR2 SVGAGI. This CDR3 spans 13 amino acids. V dropped 4 bases and J dropped 5 bases, with 11 bases sitting between them. This chain's CDR3 is CASSLTGGTEAFF. The CDR3 region has the DNA TGTGCCAGCAGTTTGACTGGAGGGACTGAAGCTTTCTTT.